This record looks at one T cell receptor beta chain sequence and its context. The target antigen is unknown. One entry per CDR3 protein, called by TCRdb with MiXCR from the RT-PCR reads. The table lists under 750,000 distinct CDR3 sequences, 10% to 15% of them singletons. These data come from a study of response to subunit inactivated influenza vaccine. Germline CDR1 reads SQVTM; CDR2 reads ANQGSEA. This CDR3 has 13 amino acids. V lost 0 bases, J lost 6 bases, and 9 bases lay in between. Study-wide points: Authors suggested few new T cells are recruited by each seasonal influenza vaccination.

Sequencing used PBMCs from blood, obtained on the day of vaccination. The chain is built from TRBV29-1 and TRBJ2-1; D is perhaps TRBD1 or TRBD2 (5 bases each). The sequence derives from a man aged 50-60 years who received an inactivated influenza vaccine. The DNA of the CDR3 is TGCAGCGTTGAAGAGGGGCTAGCCAATGAGCAGTTCTTC. Translating it yields CSVEEGLANEQFF.